This T cell receptor beta chain was captured in a study of identical twins. Study-level results: Among beta out-of-frame sequences, excess sharing between twins appeared weaker.

One entry per CDR3 protein, called by TCRdb with MiXCR from the 5' RACE reads. The profile shows about 690,000 distinct CDR3 sequences, around 6% of them singletons. Trimming cost V 4 bases and J 4 bases, with 11 bases left between them. This CDR3 contains 14 residues. Looked up from germline, CDR1 is MGHRA and CDR2 is YSYEKL. This clonotype occurred many times. The antigen is not known. The sample comprised naive T cells sorted from blood. This clonotype was obtained from a man between 18 and 35 years old in good health. The chain uses TRBV4-1 and TRBJ1-3, with unresolved D. CDR3 amino acids: CASSPDTGGNTIYF. The CDR3 region has the DNA TGCGCCAGCAGCCCTGACACGGGGGGAAACACCATATATTTT.